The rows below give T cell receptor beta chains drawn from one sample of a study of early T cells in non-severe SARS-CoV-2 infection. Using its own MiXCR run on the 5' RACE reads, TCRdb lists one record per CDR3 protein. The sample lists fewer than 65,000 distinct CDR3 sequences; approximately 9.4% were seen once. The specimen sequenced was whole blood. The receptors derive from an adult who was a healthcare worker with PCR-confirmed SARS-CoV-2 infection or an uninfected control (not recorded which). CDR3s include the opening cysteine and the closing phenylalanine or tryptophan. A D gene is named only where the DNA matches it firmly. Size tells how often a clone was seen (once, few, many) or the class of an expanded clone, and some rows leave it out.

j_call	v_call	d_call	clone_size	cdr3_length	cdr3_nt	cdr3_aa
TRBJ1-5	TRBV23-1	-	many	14	TGCGCCAGCAGTCAAGAGGGGGAGAAACAGCCCCAGCATTTT	CASSQEGEKQPQHF
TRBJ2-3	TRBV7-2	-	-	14	TGTGCCAGCAGCCCATTCGCGAGCACAGATACGCAGTATTTT	CASSPFASTDTQYF
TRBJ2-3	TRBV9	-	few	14	TGTGCCAGCAGCGTTTACACGAGCACAGATACGCAGTATTTT	CASSVYTSTDTQYF
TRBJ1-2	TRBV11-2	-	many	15	TGTGCCAGCAGCTTAGTAGGGGGGGCCCTCTATGGCTACACCTTC	CASSLVGGALYGYTF
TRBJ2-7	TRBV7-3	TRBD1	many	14	TGTGCCCACCCCGGGGGACAGGCTCTCTACGAGCAGTACTTC	CAHPGGQALYEQYF
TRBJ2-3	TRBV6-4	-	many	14	TGTGCCAGCAGTGACTCGGAGGTAACTGATACGCAGTATTTT	CASSDSEVTDTQYF
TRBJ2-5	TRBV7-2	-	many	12	TGTGCCAGCAGCCCCTTTAGAGAGACCCAGTACTTC	CASSPFRETQYF
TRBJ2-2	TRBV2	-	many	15	TGTGCCAGCAGTGTGGGACCCGTGAACACCGGGGAGCTGTTTTTT	CASSVGPVNTGELFF
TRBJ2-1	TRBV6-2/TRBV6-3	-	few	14	TGTGCCAGCAGCGGCATACCCCCCTACAATGAGCAGTTCTTC	CASSGIPPYNEQFF
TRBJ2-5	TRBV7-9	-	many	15	TGTGCCAGCAGCTTAGATGCAGCGGGTTTAGGGACCCAGTACTTC	CASSLDAAGLGTQYF
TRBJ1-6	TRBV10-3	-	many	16	TGTGCCATCAGTTCAACCCTCGGACAGAATAATTCACCCCTCCACTTT	CAISSTLGQNNSPLHF
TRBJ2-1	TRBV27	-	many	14	TGTGCCAGCAGCCTAGAGTCGTCCTACAATGAGCAGTTCTTC	CASSLESSYNEQFF
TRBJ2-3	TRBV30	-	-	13	TGTGCCTGGAGTATTCTAGCCGCAGATACGCAGTATTTT	CAWSILAADTQYF
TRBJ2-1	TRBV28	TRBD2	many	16	TGTGCCAGCACCTCTCGAGGTCTAGCGGGACCGTATGAGCAGTTCTTC	CASTSRGLAGPYEQFF
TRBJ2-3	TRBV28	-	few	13	TGTGCCAGCAGTTTGAGTGCCACAGATACGCAGTATTTT	CASSLSATDTQYF
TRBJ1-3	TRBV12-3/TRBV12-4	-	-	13	TGTGCCAGCAGTTTAACACGCGGAAACACCATATATTTT	CASSLTRGNTIYF
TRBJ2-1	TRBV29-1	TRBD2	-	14	TGCAGCGTTGTACTGGTAGCGGGGGCCCGGGAGCAGTTCTTC	CSVVLVAGAREQFF
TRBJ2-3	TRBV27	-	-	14	TGTGCCAGCAGAGACGGATTACACACAGATACGCAGTATTTT	CASRDGLHTDTQYF
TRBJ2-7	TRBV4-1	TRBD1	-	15	TGCGCCAGCAGCTGGGGGTCTGGACAGGGCTACGAGCAGTACTTC	CASSWGSGQGYEQYF
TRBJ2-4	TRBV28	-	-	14	TGTGCCAGCAGTTTTCAACTAGCCAAAAACATTCAGTACTTC	CASSFQLAKNIQYF
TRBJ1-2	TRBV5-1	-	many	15	TGCGCCAGCAGCTTGGTTGGGGGAGCGAACTATGGCTACACCTTC	CASSLVGGANYGYTF
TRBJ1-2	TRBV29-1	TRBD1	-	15	TGCAGCGTTGAAGATCAGAGACAGGGGGGTGTCGGCTACACCTTC	CSVEDQRQGGVGYTF
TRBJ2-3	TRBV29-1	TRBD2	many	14	TGCAGCGTTGGACTAGCGGGGAGCACAGATACGCAGTATTTT	CSVGLAGSTDTQYF
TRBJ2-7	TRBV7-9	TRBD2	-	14	TGTGCCAGCAGCCAACTAGCGGGGGCCTACGAGCAGTACTTC	CASSQLAGAYEQYF
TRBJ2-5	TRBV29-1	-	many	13	TGCAGCGTTGTGCTAGCGAGTCAAGAGACCCAGTACTTC	CSVVLASQETQYF
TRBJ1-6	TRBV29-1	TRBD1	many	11	TGCAGCGTCGATGACAGGGGGATACCGCTCTTT	CSVDDRGIPLF
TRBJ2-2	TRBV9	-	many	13	TGTGCCAGCAGGGCGGATAACACCGGGGAGCTGTTTTTT	CASRADNTGELFF
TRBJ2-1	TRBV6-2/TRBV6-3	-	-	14	TGTGCCAGCAGCCCGGGACTGAGCTCAAGTGAGCAGTTCTTC	CASSPGLSSSEQFF
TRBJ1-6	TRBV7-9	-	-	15	TGTGCCAGCAGCTACCAGACGAACTATAATTCACCCCTCCACTTT	CASSYQTNYNSPLHF
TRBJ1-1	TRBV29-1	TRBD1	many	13	TGCAGCGTTTGGGGACAGCTGAACACTGAAGCTTTCTTT	CSVWGQLNTEAFF
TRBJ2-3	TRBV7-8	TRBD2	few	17	TGTGCCAGCAGCTTAGGAATCGGCGGGAGTGACGGAGATACGCAGTATTTT	CASSLGIGGSDGDTQYF
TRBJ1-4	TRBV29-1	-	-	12	TGCAGCGTTAGGGAGAGGACTGAAAAACTGTTTTTT	CSVRERTEKLFF
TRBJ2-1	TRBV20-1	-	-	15	TGCAGTGCGCCGAGAAAAGGGGGAACTTACAATGAGCAGTTCTTC	CSAPRKGGTYNEQFF
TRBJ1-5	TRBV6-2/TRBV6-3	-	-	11	TGTGCCAGCAGTTACCGGCAGCCCCAGCATTTT	CASSYRQPQHF
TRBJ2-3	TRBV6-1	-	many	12	TGTGCCAGCAGCCTCCAGGGTACACTGAGGTATTTT	CASSLQGTLRYF
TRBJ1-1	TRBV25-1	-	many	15	TGTGCCAGCAGAGGGGGATCAGGGATGAACACTGAAGCTTTCTTT	CASRGGSGMNTEAFF
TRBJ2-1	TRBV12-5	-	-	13	TGTGCTAGTGGTTTCTCCCCTACTCTTGAGCAGTTCTTC	CASGFSPTLEQFF
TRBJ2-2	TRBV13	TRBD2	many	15	TGTGCCAGCAGCCCAGGGACTAGCAACACCGGGGAGCTGTTTTTT	CASSPGTSNTGELFF
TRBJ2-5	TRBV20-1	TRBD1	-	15	TGCAGTGCTAGATTCGGGGGACAGGGTCGGGAGACCCAGTACTTC	CSARFGGQGRETQYF